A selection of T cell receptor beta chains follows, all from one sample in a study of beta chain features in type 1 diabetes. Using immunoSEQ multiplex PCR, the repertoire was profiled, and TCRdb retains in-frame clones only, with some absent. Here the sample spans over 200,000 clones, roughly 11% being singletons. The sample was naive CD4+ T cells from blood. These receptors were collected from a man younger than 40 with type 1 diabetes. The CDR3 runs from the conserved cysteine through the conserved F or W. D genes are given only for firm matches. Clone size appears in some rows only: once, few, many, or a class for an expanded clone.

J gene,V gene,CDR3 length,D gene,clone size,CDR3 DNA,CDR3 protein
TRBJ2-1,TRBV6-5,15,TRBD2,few,TGTGCCAGCAGTTACAATAGCGGGGGGGGCAATGAGCAGTTCTTC,CASSYNSGGGNEQFF
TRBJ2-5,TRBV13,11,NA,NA,TGTGCCAGCAGCTTCACAGGGACCCAGTACTTC,CASSFTGTQYF
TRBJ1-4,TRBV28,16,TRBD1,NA,TGTGCCAGCAAGAATCCCGGGACAGCAACTAATGAAAAACTGTTTTTT,CASKNPGTATNEKLFF
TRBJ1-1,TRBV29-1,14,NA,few,TGCAGCGTTGGAAGGAGACTCATGAACACTGAAGCTTTCTTT,CSVGRRLMNTEAFF
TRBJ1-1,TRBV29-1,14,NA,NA,TGCAGCGTTGCCACGGAAGCTGGGCGCACTGAAGCTTTCTTT,CSVATEAGRTEAFF
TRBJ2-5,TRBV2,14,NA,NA,TGTGCCAGCACCAGGTCGATCATCCAAGAGACCCAGTACTTC,CASTRSIIQETQYF
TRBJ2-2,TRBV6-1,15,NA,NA,TGTGCCAGCAGTGAATTCGGAGGGGTCACCGGGGAGCTGTTTTTT,CASSEFGGVTGELFF
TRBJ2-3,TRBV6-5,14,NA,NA,TGTGCCAGTGGGGGGTCCCGTTCGGCAGATACGCAGTATTTT,CASGGSRSADTQYF
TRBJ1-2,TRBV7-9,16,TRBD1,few,TGTGCCAGCAGCCACAACCTTTGGACAGGGGACTTAGGCTACACCTTC,CASSHNLWTGDLGYTF
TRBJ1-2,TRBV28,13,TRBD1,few,TGTGCCAGCACCGACGACAGGGTGGGTGGCTACACCTTC,CASTDDRVGGYTF
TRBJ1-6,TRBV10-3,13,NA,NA,TGTGCCAATCATGACAGTCTTCTATCACCCCTCCACTTT,CANHDSLLSPLHF
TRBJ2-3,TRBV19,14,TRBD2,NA,TGTGCCAGTACTAGCGGGGGGGCCTCAGATACGCAGTATTTT,CASTSGGASDTQYF
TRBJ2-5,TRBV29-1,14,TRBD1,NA,TGCAGCGGGGGCTCGGGACAGTGGAGGGAGACCCAGTACTTC,CSGGSGQWRETQYF
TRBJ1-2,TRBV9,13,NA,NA,TGTGCCAGCAGCGTAGTGGGCTTGGGGCGCTACACCTTC,CASSVVGLGRYTF
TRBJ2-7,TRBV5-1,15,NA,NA,TGCGCCAGCAGGAGACCCGGGACGGGGGGCGACGAGCAGTACTTC,CASRRPGTGGDEQYF
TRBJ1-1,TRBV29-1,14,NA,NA,TGCAGCGTTGAAGATGTGCGGCTCGCCTATGAAGCTTTCTTT,CSVEDVRLAYEAFF
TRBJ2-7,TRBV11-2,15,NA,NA,TGTGCCAGCAGCGTTCTAGTAGGGGCCTCCTACGAGCAGTACTTC,CASSVLVGASYEQYF
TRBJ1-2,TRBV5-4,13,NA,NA,TGTGCCAGCACCCTAGACGGCGCCTATGGCTACACCTTC,CASTLDGAYGYTF
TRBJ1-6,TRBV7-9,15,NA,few,TGTGCCAGCAGCTTAGACCGGTTCCGTAATTCACCCCTCCACTTT,CASSLDRFRNSPLHF
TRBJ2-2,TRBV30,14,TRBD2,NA,TGTGCCTGGAGTACTAGCGGGGGAACCGGGGAGCTGTTTTTT,CAWSTSGGTGELFF
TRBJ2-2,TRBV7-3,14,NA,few,TGTGCCAGCAGCTTAGGGAGGAACACCGGGGAGCTGTTTTTT,CASSLGRNTGELFF
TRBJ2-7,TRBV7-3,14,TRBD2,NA,TGTGCCAGCAGCTTAATAGGTAGCGGGAGGGAGCAGTACTTC,CASSLIGSGREQYF
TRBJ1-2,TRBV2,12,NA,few,TGTGCCAGCAGTGTTTTATCCTATGGCTACACCTTC,CASSVLSYGYTF
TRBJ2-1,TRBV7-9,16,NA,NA,TGTGCCAGCACCACCTTTCGGGGGGCGTCCTACAATGAGCAGTTCTTC,CASTTFRGASYNEQFF
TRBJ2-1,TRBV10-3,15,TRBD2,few,TGTGCCATCAGCGAAAGGTCTAGCGGGGTAGATGAGCAGTTCTTC,CAISERSSGVDEQFF
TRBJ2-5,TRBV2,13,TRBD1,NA,TGTGCCAGCACTGGGACAGGGCAAGAGACCCAGTACTTC,CASTGTGQETQYF
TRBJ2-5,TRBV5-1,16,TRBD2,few,TGCGCCAGCAGCCCTAGTCTAGCGGGGGGTCAAGAGACCCAGTACTTC,CASSPSLAGGQETQYF
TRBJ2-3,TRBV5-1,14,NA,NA,TGCGCCAGCAGCTTGGCCAGTCACACAGATACGCAGTATTTT,CASSLASHTDTQYF